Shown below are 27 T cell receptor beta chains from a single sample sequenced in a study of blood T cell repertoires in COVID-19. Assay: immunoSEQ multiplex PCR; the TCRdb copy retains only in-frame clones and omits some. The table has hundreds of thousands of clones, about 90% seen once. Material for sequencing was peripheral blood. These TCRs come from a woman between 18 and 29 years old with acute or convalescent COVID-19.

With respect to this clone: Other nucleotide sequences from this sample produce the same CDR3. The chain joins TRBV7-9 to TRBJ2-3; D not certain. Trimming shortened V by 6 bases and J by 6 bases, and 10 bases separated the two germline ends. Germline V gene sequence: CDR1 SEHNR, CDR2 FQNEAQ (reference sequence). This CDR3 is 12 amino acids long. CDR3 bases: TGTGCCAGCAGTCGAGATACCGATACGCAGTATTTT. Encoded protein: CASSRDTDTQYF.

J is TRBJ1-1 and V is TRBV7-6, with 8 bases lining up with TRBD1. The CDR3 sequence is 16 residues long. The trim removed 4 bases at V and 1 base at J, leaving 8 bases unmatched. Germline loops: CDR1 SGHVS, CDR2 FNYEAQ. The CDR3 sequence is CASSSRDRRTNTEAFF. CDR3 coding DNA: TGTGCCAGCAGCTCAAGGGACAGGAGGACGAACACTGAAGCTTTCTTT.

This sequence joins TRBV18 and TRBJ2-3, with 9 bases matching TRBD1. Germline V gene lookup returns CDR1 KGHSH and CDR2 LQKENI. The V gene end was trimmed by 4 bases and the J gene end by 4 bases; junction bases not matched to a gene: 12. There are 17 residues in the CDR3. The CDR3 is CASSHLNRDRVPDTQYF. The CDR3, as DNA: TGTGCCAGCTCACACCTCAACCGGGACAGGGTCCCAGATACGCAGTATTTT.

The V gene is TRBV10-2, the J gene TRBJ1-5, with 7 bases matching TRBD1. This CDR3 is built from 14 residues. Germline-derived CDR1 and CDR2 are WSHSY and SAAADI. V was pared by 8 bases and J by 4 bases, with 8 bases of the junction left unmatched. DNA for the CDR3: TGCGCCAGCCATCAAGGGGGCGGGAATCAGCCCCAGCATTTT. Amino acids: CASHQGGGNQPQHF.

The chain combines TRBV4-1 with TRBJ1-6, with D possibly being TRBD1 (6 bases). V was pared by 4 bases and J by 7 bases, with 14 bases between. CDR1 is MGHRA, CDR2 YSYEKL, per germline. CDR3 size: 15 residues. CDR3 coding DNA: TGCGCCAGCAGCCTGAACCGGGACACCAATTCACCCCTCCACTTT. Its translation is CASSLNRDTNSPLHF.

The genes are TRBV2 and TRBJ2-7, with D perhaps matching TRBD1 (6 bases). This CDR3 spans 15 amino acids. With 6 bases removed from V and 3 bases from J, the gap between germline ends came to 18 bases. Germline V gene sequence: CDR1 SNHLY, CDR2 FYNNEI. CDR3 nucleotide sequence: TGTGCCAGCAGCGAACAGGGTCTACTGGACTACGAGCAGTACTTC. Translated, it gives CASSEQGLLDYEQYF.

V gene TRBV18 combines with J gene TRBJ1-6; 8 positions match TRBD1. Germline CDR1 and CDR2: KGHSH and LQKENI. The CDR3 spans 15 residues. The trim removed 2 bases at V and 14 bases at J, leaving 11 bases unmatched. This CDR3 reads CASSPADRGALTLHF. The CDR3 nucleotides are TGTGCCAGCTCACCAGCAGACAGGGGAGCTCTAACCCTCCACTTT.

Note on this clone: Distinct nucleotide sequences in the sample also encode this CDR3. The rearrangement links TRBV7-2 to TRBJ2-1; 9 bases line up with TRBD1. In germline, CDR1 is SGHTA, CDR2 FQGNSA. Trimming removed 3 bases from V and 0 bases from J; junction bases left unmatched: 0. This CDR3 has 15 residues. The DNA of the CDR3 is TGTGCCAGCAGCTTGGGACAGGGCTCCTACAATGAGCAGTTCTTC. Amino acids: CASSLGQGSYNEQFF.

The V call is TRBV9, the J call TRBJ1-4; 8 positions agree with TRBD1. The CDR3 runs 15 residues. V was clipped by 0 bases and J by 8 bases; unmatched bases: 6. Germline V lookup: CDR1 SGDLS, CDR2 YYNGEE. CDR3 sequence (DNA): TGTGCCAGCAGCGTAGATCAGGGGGCGAACGAAAAACTGTTTTTT. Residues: CASSVDQGANEKLFF.

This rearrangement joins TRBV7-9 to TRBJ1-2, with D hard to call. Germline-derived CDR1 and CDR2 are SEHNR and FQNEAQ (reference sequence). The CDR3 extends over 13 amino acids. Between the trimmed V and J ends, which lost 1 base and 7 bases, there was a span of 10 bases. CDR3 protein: CASSLVGRGGYTF. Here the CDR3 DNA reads TGTGCCAGCAGCTTAGTTGGCAGAGGTGGCTACACCTTC.

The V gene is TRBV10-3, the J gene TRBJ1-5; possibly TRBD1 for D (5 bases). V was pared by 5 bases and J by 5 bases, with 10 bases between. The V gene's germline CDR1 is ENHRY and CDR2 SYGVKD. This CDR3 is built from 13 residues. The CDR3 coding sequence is TGTGCCATCAGTCAGGGAAACGATCAGCCCCAGCATTTT. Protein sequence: CAISQGNDQPQHF.

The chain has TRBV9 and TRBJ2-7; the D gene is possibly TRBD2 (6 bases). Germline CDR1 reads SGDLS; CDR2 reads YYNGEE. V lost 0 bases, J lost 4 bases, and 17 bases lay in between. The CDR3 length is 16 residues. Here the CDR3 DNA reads TGTGCCAGCAGCGTAGGTGAGGTAGTAGCGGTTTACGAGCAGTACTTC. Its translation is CASSVGEVVAVYEQYF.

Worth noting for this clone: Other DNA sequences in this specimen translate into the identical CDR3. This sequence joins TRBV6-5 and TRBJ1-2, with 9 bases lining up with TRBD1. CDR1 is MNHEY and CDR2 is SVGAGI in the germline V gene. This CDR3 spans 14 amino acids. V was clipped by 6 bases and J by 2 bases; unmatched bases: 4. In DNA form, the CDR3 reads TGTGCCAGCAGACCCGGGACAGGGAACTATGGCTACACCTTC. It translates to CASRPGTGNYGYTF.

The CDR3 DNA is TGTGCCAGCAGTTACTCGGACAGGGGAAGGGATGGCTACACCTTC. It yields the protein CASSYSDRGRDGYTF. The rearrangement uses TRBV6-5 and TRBJ1-2; TRBD1 matches 9 bases. Germline-derived CDR1 and CDR2 are MNHEY and SVGAGI. This CDR3 spans 15 amino acids. J was trimmed by 6 bases and V by 0 bases; bases with no gene match: 5.

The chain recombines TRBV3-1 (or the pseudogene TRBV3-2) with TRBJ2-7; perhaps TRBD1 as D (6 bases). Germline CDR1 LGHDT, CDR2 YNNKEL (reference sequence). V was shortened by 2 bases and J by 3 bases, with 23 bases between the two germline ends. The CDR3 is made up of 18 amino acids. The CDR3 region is CASSQPALQTGRSYEQYF. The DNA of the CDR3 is TGTGCCAGCAGCCAACCGGCTCTCCAGACAGGCCGGAGCTACGAGCAGTACTTC.

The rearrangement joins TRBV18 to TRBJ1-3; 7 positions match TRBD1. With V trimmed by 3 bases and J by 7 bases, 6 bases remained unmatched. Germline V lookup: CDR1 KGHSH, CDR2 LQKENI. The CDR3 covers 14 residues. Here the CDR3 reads CASSPQLTGNTIYF. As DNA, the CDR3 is TGTGCCAGCTCACCCCAATTGACAGGGAACACCATATATTTT.

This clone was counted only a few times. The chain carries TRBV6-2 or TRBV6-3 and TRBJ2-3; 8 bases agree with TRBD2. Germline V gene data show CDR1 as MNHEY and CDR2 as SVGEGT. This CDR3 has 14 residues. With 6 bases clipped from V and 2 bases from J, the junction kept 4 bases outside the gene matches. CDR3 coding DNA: TGTGCCAGCAGCCGTAGCGGGGACACAGATACGCAGTATTTT. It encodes CASSRSGDTDTQYF.

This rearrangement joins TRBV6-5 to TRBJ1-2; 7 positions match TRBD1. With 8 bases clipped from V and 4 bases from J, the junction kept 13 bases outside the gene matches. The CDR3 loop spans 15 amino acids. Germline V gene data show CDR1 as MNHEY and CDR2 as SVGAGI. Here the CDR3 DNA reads TGTGCCAGCTGGGACAGCTTAGGACTTTCCTATGGCTACACCTTC. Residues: CASWDSLGLSYGYTF.

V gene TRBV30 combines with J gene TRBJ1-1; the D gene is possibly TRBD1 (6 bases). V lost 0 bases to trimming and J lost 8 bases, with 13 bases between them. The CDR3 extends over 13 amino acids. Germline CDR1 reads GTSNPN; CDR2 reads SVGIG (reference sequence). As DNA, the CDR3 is TGTGCCTGGAGTGTACGGGCAGGGGTCGAAGCTTTCTTT. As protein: CAWSVRAGVEAFF.

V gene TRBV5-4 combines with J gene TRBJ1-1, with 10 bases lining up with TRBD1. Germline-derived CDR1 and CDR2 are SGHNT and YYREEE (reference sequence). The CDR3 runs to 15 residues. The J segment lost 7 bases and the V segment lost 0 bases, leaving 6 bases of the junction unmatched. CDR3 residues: CASSLGPGTGVEAFF. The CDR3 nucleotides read TGTGCCAGCAGCTTGGGTCCCGGGACAGGGGTTGAAGCTTTCTTT.

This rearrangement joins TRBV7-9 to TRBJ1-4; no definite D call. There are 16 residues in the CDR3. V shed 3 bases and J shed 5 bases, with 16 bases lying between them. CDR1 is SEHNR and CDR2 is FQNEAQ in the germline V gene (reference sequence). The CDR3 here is CASSFPPLVQNEKLFF. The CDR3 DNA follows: TGTGCCAGCAGCTTCCCCCCGTTAGTCCAAAATGAAAAACTGTTTTTT.

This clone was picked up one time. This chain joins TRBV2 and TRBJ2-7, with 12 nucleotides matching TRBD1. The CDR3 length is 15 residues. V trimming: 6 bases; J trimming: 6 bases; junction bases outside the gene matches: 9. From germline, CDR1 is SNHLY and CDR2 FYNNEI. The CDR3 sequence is CASRGGQGALSEQYF. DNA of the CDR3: TGTGCCAGCAGAGGGGGACAGGGGGCTCTCTCCGAGCAGTACTTC.

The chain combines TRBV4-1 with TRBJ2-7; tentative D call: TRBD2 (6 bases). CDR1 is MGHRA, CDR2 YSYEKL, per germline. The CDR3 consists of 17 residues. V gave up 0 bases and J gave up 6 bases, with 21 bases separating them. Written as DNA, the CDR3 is TGCGCCAGCAGCCAAGATCGGGCTCAGCGGGCGACACCCGAGCAGTACTTC. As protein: CASSQDRAQRATPEQYF.

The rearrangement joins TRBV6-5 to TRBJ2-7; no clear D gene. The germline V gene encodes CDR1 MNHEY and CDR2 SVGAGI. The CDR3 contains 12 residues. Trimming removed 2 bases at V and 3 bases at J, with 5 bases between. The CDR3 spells CASSYPYYEQYF. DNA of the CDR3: TGTGCCAGCAGTTACCCCTACTACGAGCAGTACTTC.

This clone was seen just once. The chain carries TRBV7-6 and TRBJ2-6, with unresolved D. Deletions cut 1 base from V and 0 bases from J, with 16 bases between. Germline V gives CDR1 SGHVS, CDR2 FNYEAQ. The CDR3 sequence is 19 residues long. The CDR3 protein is CASSLERARIVSGANVLTF. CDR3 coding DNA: TGTGCCAGCAGCTTAGAGCGAGCAAGAATTGTCTCTGGGGCCAACGTCCTGACTTTC.

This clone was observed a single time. The DNA for the CDR3 is TGTGCCAGCAGAACTAGCGGGGCAGACGAAAAACTGTTTTTT. It yields the protein CASRTSGADEKLFF. The chain combines TRBV7-9 with TRBJ1-4; D possibly corresponds to TRBD1 (5 bases). The CDR3 is 14 residues long. Germline CDR1 and CDR2: SEHNR and FQNEAQ (reference sequence). V was cut by 6 bases and J by 8 bases, with 16 bases left in between.

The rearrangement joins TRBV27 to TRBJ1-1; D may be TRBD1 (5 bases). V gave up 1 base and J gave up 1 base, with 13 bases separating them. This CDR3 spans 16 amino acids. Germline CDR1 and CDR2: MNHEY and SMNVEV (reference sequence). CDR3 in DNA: TGTGCCAGCAGTTTATACCCCGCCGGGGGGAACACTGAAGCTTTCTTT. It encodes CASSLYPAGGNTEAFF.